One and the same sample provided the 8 T cell receptor beta chains below, sequenced in a study of OX40 agonist ivuxolimab in advanced cancers. Some clones are missing from TCRdb's copy, which holds only in-frame ones; the method was immunoSEQ multiplex PCR. The top ten hold around 2% of the sample, which has some 70,000 clones, 86% seen once. This sample comprised CD4+ or CD8+ T cells sorted from blood, obtained in a trial of the OX40 agonist ivuxolimab. These receptors were obtained from an adult with an advanced solid tumor such as melanoma, head and neck, liver or kidney cancer.

J is TRBJ2-7 and V is TRBV18, with 7 bases aligning to TRBD1. Trimming removed 3 bases from V and 5 bases from J; junction bases left unmatched: 1. CDR1 KGHSH and CDR2 LQKENI come from the germline V gene. The CDR3 has 12 residues. The CDR3 spells CASSPGTDEQYF. CDR3 DNA sequence: TGTGCCAGCTCACCCGGGACAGACGAGCAGTACTTC.

The chain employs TRBV9 and TRBJ1-4, with 9 bases matching TRBD1. Trimming removed 4 bases from V and 7 bases from J; junction bases left unmatched: 8. Germline lookup yields CDR1 SGDLS and CDR2 YYNGEE. This CDR3 has 15 residues. The CDR3 region is CASSQRDRVAEKLFF. CDR3 DNA sequence: TGTGCCAGCAGCCAGCGGGACAGGGTCGCTGAAAAACTGTTTTTT.

The CDR3 loop reads CASSLGGPLVYGYTF. The CDR3, as DNA: TGTGCCAGCAGCCTCGGGGGCCCACTAGTCTATGGCTACACCTTC. The chain recombines TRBV7-2 with TRBJ1-2; tentative D call: TRBD1 (6 bases). Per the germline V gene, CDR1 is SGHTA and CDR2 is FQGNSA. The CDR3 sequence is 15 residues long. Trimming removed 5 bases at V and 4 bases at J, with 17 bases between.

The V and J genes are TRBV5-1 and TRBJ1-2; a weak D match, TRBD1 (6 bases). The CDR3 spans 13 residues. Deletions cut 3 bases from V and 1 base from J, with 7 bases between. Germline V gene lookup returns CDR1 SGHRS and CDR2 YFSETQ. Here the CDR3 reads CASSSDSNYGYTF. CDR3 nucleotides: TGCGCCAGCAGCTCGGACAGTAACTATGGCTACACCTTC.

V usage is TRBV7-2 and J usage is TRBJ2-3; 12 bases are a match to TRBD2. V lost 4 bases, J lost 2 bases, and 4 bases stayed unmatched. Germline lookup yields CDR1 SGHTA and CDR2 FQGNSA. The length of the CDR3 is 16 residues. The CDR3 DNA is TGTGCCAGCAGCTCCCGGACTAGCGGGGACACAGATACGCAGTATTTT. Its protein is CASSSRTSGDTDTQYF.

Sample share makes this clone medium-sized (0.01 to 0.1%). This sequence joins TRBV14 and TRBJ2-6; D gene ambiguous. The V gene's germline CDR1 is SGHDN and CDR2 FVKESK. This CDR3 comprises 14 residues. V was trimmed by 6 bases and J by 4 bases, leaving 10 bases between them. The CDR3 DNA follows: TGTGCCAGCAGTCCCCTGGGCGGGGCCAACGTCCTGACTTTC. Encoded protein: CASSPLGGANVLTF.

This clone was counted only a few times. The V and J genes are TRBV4-1 and TRBJ2-3; 8 bases line up with TRBD2. The CDR3 spans 15 residues. After removal of 1 base from V and 3 bases from J, the junction contained 3 bases not matched to a gene. CDR1 and CDR2 (germline): MGHRA, YSYEKL. The CDR3 nucleotides are TGCGCCAGCAGCCAAGGGGGCGGGAGGACAGATACGCAGTATTTT. Amino acid sequence: CASSQGGGRTDTQYF.

This clone is a singleton in its sample. The CDR3 DNA sequence: TGTGCCAGCCGGCGGGAGAATGAAAAACTGTTTTTT. Its protein product is CASRRENEKLFF. This rearrangement joins TRBV25-1 to TRBJ1-4; D is unresolved. V gave up 8 bases and J gave up 5 bases, with 9 bases separating them. Germline assignment: CDR1 MGHDK and CDR2 SYGVNS. This CDR3 comprises 12 residues.